The source of this TCR beta chain is a study of Graves' ophthalmopathy and Graves' hyperthyroidism. About the research overall: The collection of peripheral blood took place at initial diagnosis, before any treatment.

CDR3 regions of TCR beta were amplified from RNA transcripts. HTBI-primed RT-PCR formed the first round, and a multiplex PCR formed the second. One entry per CDR3 protein, called by TCRdb with MiXCR from the multiplex PCR reads. This table has approximately 500,000 distinct CDR3 sequences, around an eighth appearing once. Points on this clonotype: Its antigen remains unidentified.

Findings of the study overall: Ophthalmopathy progression cases were predicted by the model with approximately 66% sensitivity and 72% to 80% specificity.

This sequence originates from a woman in her thirties with Graves' ophthalmopathy. The sequenced sample was blood.

The CDR3 nucleotides read TGTGCCAGCACCGAGACAGGAATGAACACTGAAGCTTTCTTT. Residues: CASTETGMNTEAFF. This chain connects TRBV6-1 to TRBJ1-1; perhaps TRBD1 as D (6 bases). This CDR3 is 14 amino acids long. Deletions cut 7 bases from V and 0 bases from J, with 12 bases between. CDR1 MNHNS and CDR2 SASEGT come from the germline V gene.